This T cell receptor beta chain originates from a study of cytomegalovirus exposure and HLA in healthy donors (dated 2017 in TCRdb). Study-level background: According to an earlier analysis of a few hundred of the donors, about 190 million T cells yielded roughly 110 million unique TCR beta sequences and approximately 300 Gb of sequence data. In a later analysis, previously published TCR beta repertoires from several hundred donors were re-analyzed and high-resolution HLA genotyping was added so that TCR occurrence patterns could be studied. HLA typing included class I and class II loci at four-digit resolution. The study aimed to test whether cataloging public T cell receptors could reveal signatures of past pathogen exposure. Rather than using new phenotypic data, the later analysis identified candidate immune exposures from TCR beta sequences and from how often those sequences occurred across donors. On average, around 240,000 unique TCR beta nucleotide sequences were sequenced per donor among 300 to 500 genotyped donors of the cohort, with about 17% of those sequences being non-productive. Because of strong linkage in the cohort, a few DR-DQ haplotypes were treated as single units for association and clustering. In an earlier analysis of more than 550 of the donors, high-throughput TCR beta sequencing was used to judge whether each TCR beta V gene segment behaved as functional or pseudogenic. Every repertoire in the discovery cohort had been generated on one and the same sequencing platform. Typing coverage differed by locus: A, B, C, DRB1 and DQB1 were typed in roughly 620-640 donors, DQA1 in 500 to 550, DPA1 in 600 to 610, and DPB1 in about 450. Donor age, sex, ethnicity and CMV serostatus were compiled together with the repertoire data. Using immunosequencing, the study profiled T cell repertoires from some 670 subjects and related those repertoires to cytomegalovirus serostatus. Of the roughly 400 genotyped donors, 81% were placed in the genetic ancestry cluster associated with self-reported Caucasian donors. Genome-wide SNP genotypes for about three fifths of the 666 donors were used in a later genetic analysis, which treated that subset as a discovery cohort. Approximately 300 gigabases of sequencing data and 70 million to 95 million unique TCR sequences made up an early release that covered about 640 HLA-typed donors. Besides the first cohort of 550 to 750 subjects, a separate validation cohort made up of 95 to 150 different subjects was used. To predict cytomegalovirus infection status, the study brought together high-throughput TCR immunosequencing, statistical association of individual TCRs with disease status, and machine learning. The paper's findings and limits, for the study overall: While some public TCRs were present in many individuals, most TCR sequences turned up only very rarely across donors. It was suggested by the authors that the approach could potentially be generalized to other disease states and immunological phenotypes. In a later genetic analysis, a missense DCLRE1C variant was associated with V-gene and J-gene trimming of TCR beta chains, and the association was replicated in an independent cohort. Immune exposure information for the cohort was limited to CMV serostatus. According to a later analysis, most CMV-associated TCR beta chains appeared to be HLA-restricted, and the HLA associations seemed to be driven largely by CMV exposure. Only TCR beta chains were sequenced in this cohort, and the absence of alpha or paired-chain data limited detectable features. In vitro tests confirmed that a few of the cytomegalovirus-associated TCR beta chains recognize cytomegalovirus antigens. In a later analysis, TCR association rates were found to vary across HLA loci, with the most associated TCRs seen for DRB1 alleles and the fewest for HLA-C alleles. In a later analysis, HLA-associated TCR beta chains were found to be more clonally expanded and to have lower generation probabilities than equally common non-associated chains. When HLA alleles, especially DR and DQ, strongly co-occurred, attributing TCR associations to individual alleles was difficult. Correlated functional status among segregating V segments might reflect linkage disequilibrium, but an unknown experimental factor could not be ruled out. In the study, 150 to 200 TCR beta chains were listed as associated with cytomegalovirus. Because the 87-base-pair reads could not distinguish some IMGT-functional V segments, including TRBV6-2 and TRBV6-3, those segments were excluded. In a later genetic analysis, fewer N-insertions in productive TCRs were reported among donors in an Asian-associated ancestry cluster than the 666-donor mean. Roughly uniform sequencing depth across donors was assumed in presence/absence analyses, although this assumption may not hold. At a false discovery rate of 0.05, a later analysis linked 16,951 TCR beta sequences to specific HLA alleles. A further reported finding was that TCR beta sequences accurately predicted the HLA-A and HLA-B alleles for most subjects in the first cohort. In an earlier analysis of around 600 of the donors, most TCR beta V segments appeared in productive rearrangements about 87% or about 30% of the time, broadly matching IMGT annotations. The classifier was reported to diagnose cytomegalovirus status with high specificity and sensitivity in both the original and validation cohorts. The earlier analysis of 587 of the donors excluded roughly 17 rarely observed V segments, including chromosome 9 orphons, because counts were too low. HLA typing was unavailable for some donors at each locus, so association tests used only the typed subset. A cluster of highly shared sequence variants was judged likely to represent a technical artifact of the sequencing pipeline. According to a later analysis, parvovirus B19, influenza, CMV and Epstein-Barr virus appeared linked to several top co-occurrence clusters.

V and J are trimmed by 2 bases and 6 bases, and the gene matches miss 1 base of the junction. The CDR3 sequence holds 14 residues, the cysteine and phenylalanine included. The read is trimmed to its CDR3 DNA, 42 bases read in frame from base 1. Taken from the germline V gene, the CDR1 and CDR2 loops are KGHSH and LQKENI. In total, 600 or so healthy bone marrow donors made up the cohort. At the time of sampling, every cohort member was nominally healthy, though immune exposures that went unrecorded were likely present. The donor tested CMV seropositive, placing the donor among the roughly 300 seropositive members of the cohort. A peripheral blood sample was collected from each donor, and TCR beta sequencing was performed on peripheral blood mononuclear cells. Genomic DNA extraction from the blood cell samples was performed with the Qiagen DNeasy Blood Extraction Kit. Library generation was performed with the immunoSEQ multiplex PCR assay. A mixture of 60 forward primers for TCR Vbeta segments and 13 reverse primers for TCR Jbeta segments was used in the multiplex PCR. The CDR3 region of rearranged TCR beta genes was amplified from genomic DNA by a multiplex PCR assay. Amplified TCR beta libraries were sequenced as 87-base-pair reads on the Illumina HiSeq System. As for the original processing: Across the roughly 670 repertoires, a later analysis counted some 81 million unique TCR beta chains, some 11 million of which were shared by at least two donors. To remove PCR and sequencing errors, raw reads were error-corrected and collapsed into unique sequences using a nearest-neighbor algorithm that merged closely related sequences. To assign V, D and J gene segments, CDR3 sequences were aligned to IMGT reference sequences. For a sequence to be retained, a match of at least six nucleotides was required to both a V gene segment and a J gene segment. Rearrangements were classified as productive when the CDR3 lacked stop codons and remained in frame with V and J, and all other rearrangements were classified as non-productive. Following IMGT convention, CDR3 was defined as the stretch from the second conserved V-encoded cysteine to the conserved J-encoded phenylalanine. The earlier analysis of around 640 of the donors excluded sequences that lacked an unambiguous match to a single V gene segment. In an earlier analysis of 500 to 750 of the donors, V segments were called functional above 56.7% productive rearrangements and were called segregating when the between-donor standard deviation exceeded 5%. A statistical classification framework was built for diagnosing cytomegalovirus status from the catalog of TCR beta chain sequences. V and J gene assignment, in a later analysis, came from comparing TCR nucleotide sequences with IMGT/GENE-DB human TR gene sequences. The TCRdist pipeline was used in a later analysis to assign CDR3 sequences and most-parsimonious VDJ recombination scenarios. In a later analysis, every TCR beta chain was defined by the combination of its CDR3 amino acid sequence and its V-gene family, and reads without a unique V-gene family were dropped. In a later analysis, nearly 600 highly shared, low-generation-probability nucleotide sequences were removed to address suspected cross-contamination and a sequencing artifact. In a later analysis, a clonal expansion index was calculated for each public chain from normalized within-repertoire ranks of inferred template counts. In a later analysis, generation probabilities were computed using a VDJ recombination model fitted to out-of-frame rearrangements, and the results were checked against IGoR. A later analysis scored TCR-TCR, TCR-HLA and TCR-CMV co-occurrence with hypergeometric tests, applying a repertoire-size bias correction to TCR pairs. False discovery rates were estimated in a later analysis by permuting HLA or CMV assignments 20 times. In a later analysis, co-occurring TCRs were grouped using DBSCAN, and TCRdist sequence similarity was added for clustering within HLA-allele-positive subsets. For co-occurrence clustering, repertoires with fewer than 30,000 or more than 120,000 public chains were excluded, along with four to six repertoires with anomalous nucleotide sharing. Entries here come from immuneACCESS through TCRdb and include only in-frame sequences with V and J called. Some clones fail to appear in such tables; in the studies checked, an unresolved V gene covers under half of the shortfall, and the cause of the remainder is unknown. The DNA was the basis for D and trimming; V, J and clone size are from that table. The sample table lists 200,000 to 250,000 clones, roughly 87% of them with a count of one. The ten largest clones add up to 5% to 6.5% of the sample.

Concerning this clone: Its recognized antigen is unknown. No much larger clone is present one base from it, and per-base qualities are unavailable.

The sequencing sample was made of PBMCs. The chain is encoded by TRBV18 joined to TRBJ1-2; a stretch of 12 junction bases matches TRBD1. This TCR was recovered from a woman aged 35 to 49 in good health and CMV-seropositive. The nucleotide sequence reads as follows: TGTGCCAGCTCACCAGGGACAGGGGGCGATGGCTACACCTTC. Its protein is CASSPGTGGDGYTF.